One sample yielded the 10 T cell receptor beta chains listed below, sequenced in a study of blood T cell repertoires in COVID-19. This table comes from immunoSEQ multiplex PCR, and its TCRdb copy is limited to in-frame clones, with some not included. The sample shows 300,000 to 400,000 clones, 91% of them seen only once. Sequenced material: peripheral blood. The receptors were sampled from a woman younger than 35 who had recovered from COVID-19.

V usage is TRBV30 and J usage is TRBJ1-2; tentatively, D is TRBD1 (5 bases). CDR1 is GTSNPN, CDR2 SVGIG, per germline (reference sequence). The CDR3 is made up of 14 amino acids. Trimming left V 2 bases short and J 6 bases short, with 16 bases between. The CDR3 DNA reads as TGTGCCTGGAGTCCGCTTGGGGCGGGGGATGGCTACACCTTC. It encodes CAWSPLGAGDGYTF.

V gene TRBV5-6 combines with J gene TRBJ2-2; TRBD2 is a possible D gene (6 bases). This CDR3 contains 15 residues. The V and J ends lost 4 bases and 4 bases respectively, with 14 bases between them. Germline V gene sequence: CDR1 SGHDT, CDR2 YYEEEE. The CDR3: CASSTGLRGTGELFF. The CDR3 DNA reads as TGTGCCAGCAGCACGGGACTGAGGGGCACCGGGGAGCTGTTTTTT.

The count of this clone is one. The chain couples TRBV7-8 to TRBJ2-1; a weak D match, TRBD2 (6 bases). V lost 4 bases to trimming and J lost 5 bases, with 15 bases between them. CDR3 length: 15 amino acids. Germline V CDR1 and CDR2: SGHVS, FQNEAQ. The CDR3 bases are TGTGCCAGCAGCTCCCAAGCCAGGAGGGACAATGAGCAGTTCTTC. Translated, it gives CASSSQARRDNEQFF.

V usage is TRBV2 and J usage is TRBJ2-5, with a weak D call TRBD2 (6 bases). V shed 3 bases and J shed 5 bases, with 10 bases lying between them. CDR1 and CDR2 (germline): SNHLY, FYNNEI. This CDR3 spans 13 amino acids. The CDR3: CASSEAGPETQYF. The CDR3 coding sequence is TGTGCCAGCAGTGAGGCGGGACCGGAGACCCAGTACTTC.

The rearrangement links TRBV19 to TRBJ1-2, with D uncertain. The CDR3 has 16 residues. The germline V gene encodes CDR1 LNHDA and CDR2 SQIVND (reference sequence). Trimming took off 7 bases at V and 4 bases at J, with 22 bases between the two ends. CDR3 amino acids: CASTQARPGAGYGYTF. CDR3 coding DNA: TGTGCCAGTACCCAAGCCCGTCCCGGTGCCGGCTATGGCTACACCTTC.

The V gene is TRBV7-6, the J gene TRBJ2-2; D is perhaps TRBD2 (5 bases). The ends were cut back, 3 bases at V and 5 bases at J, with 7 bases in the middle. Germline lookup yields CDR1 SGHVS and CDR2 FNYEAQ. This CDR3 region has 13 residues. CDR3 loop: CASSLRGTGELFF. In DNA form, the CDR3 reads TGTGCCAGCAGCTTGAGAGGGACCGGGGAGCTGTTTTTT.

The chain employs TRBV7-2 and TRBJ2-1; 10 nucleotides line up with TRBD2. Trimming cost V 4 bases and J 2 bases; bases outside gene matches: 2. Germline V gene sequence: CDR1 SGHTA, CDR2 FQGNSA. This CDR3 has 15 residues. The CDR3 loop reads CASSSSGSTYNEQFF. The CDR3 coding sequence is TGTGCCAGCAGCTCTAGCGGGAGTACCTACAATGAGCAGTTCTTC. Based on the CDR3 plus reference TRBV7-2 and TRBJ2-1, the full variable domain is GAGVSQSPSNKVTEKGKDVELRCDPISGHTALYWYRQSLGQGLEFLIYFQGNSAPDKSGLPSDRFSAERTGGSVSTLTIQRTQQEDSAVYLCASSSSGSTYNEQFFGPGTRLTVL.

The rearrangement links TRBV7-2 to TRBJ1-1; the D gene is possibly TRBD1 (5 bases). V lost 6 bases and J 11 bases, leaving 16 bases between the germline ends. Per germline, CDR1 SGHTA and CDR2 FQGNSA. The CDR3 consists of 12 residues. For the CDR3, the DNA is TGTGCCAGCAGTCCATCGGGGGTTTCGGCTTTCTTT. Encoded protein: CASSPSGVSAFF.

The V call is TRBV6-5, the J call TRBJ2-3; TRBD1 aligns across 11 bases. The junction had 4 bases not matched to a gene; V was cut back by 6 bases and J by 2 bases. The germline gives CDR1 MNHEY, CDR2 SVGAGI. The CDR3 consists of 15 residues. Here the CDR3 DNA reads TGTGCCAGCAGGGGGGACAGGGGGTACACAGATACGCAGTATTTT. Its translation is CASRGDRGYTDTQYF.

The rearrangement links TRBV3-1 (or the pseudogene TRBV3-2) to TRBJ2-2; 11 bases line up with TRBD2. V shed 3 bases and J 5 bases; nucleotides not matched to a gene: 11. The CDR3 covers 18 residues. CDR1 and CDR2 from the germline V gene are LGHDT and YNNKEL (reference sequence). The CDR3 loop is CASSHRPVAGGGTGELFF. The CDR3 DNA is TGTGCCAGCAGCCACCGACCCGTAGCGGGAGGGGGGACCGGGGAGCTGTTTTTT.